The sequence of this T cell receptor (beta chain) was determined in a study of cytomegalovirus exposure and HLA in healthy donors. CDR1 is SGHRS, CDR2 YFSETQ, per germline. This CDR3 is 13 amino acids long. With 3 bases clipped from V and 7 bases from J, the junction kept 6 bases outside the gene matches. Primers for the PCR totalled 60 Vbeta and 13 Jbeta. Using immunoSEQ multiplex PCR, the repertoire was profiled, and TCRdb retains in-frame clones only, with some absent. The table includes a few hundred thousand clones, roughly four fifths detected once. Specimen: PBMCs. This clonotype was obtained from a girl aged 2-10 years in good health and CMV-seronegative. The V call is TRBV5-1, the J call TRBJ1-2, with 7 positions matching TRBD1. The CDR3 loop reads CASSWGTASGYTF. The CDR3 region has the DNA TGCGCCAGCAGCTGGGGGACAGCCAGTGGCTACACCTTC.